Presented here are 27 T cell receptor beta chains from one specimen sequenced in a study of regulatory T cells in long-lasting Graves disease. TCR beta libraries were built with iRepertoire HTBI primers and Arm-PCR of CDR3 regions. TCRdb recomputed calls from the multiplex PCR reads with MiXCR, one row per CDR3 protein. In the table there are 300,000 to 500,000 distinct CDR3 sequences, less than 25% of which are singletons. Time point specified: persistent/refractory GD, antithyroid drugs over 5 years with positive TRAb. The authors made the TCR library using RNA they extracted from PBMCs. This sample comprised peripheral blood mononuclear cells (PBMCs), obtained when the disease was refractory, from a patient treated with antithyroid drugs. The receptors stem from a female donor with Graves disease.

In its sample, this clonotype was seen once. This clone may be a read error of a much larger clone one base away. The chain has TRBV7-2 and TRBJ2-5, with 7 bases matching TRBD1. With V trimmed by 5 bases and J by 5 bases, 14 bases remained unmatched. The CDR3 covers 16 residues. CDR1 is SGHTA, CDR2 FQGNSA, per germline. CDR3 nucleotide sequence: TGTGCCAGCAGCAGGAGAGACAGGGATATTATGGAGACCCAGTACTTC. This gives the protein CASSRRDRDIMETQYF.

As regards this clonotype: A read error may account for a junction end that differs from germline. The chain has TRBV29-1 and TRBJ1-1; D gene unclear. This CDR3 is 15 amino acids long. From germline, CDR1 is SQVTM and CDR2 ANQGSEA. CDR3 sequence: CSVEASPLSSTEVFF. The CDR3 DNA reads as TGCAGCGTTGAAGCATCACCGCTGAGTAGCACTGAAGTTTTCTTT.

This sequence joins TRBV28 and TRBJ2-3, with unresolved D. V was trimmed by 3 bases and J by 2 bases, leaving 12 bases between them. Germline values: CDR1 MDHEN, CDR2 SYDVKM. This CDR3 contains 15 residues. The CDR3 loop is CASSFRQTNTDTQYF. The DNA for the CDR3 is TGTGCCAGCAGTTTTCGGCAGACCAACACAGATACGCAGTATTTT.

This clonotype was seen more than once but under ten times. This chain links TRBV18 with TRBJ2-7, with 13 bases lining up with TRBD2. V lost 3 bases, J lost 5 bases, and 4 bases stayed unmatched. CDR3 length: 15 amino acids. Germline V CDR1 and CDR2: KGHSH, LQKENI. The CDR3 nucleotides read TGTGCCAGCTCACCCCTGGGACTAGCGGGAAACGAGCAGTACTTC. As protein: CASSPLGLAGNEQYF. The entire variable domain, with the rest obtained from reference TRBV18 and TRBJ2-7, is as follows: NAGVMQNPRHLVRRRGQEARLRCSPMKGHSHVYWYRQLPEEGLKFMVYLQKENIIDESGMPKERFSAEFPKEGPSILRIQQVVRGDSAAYFCASSPLGLAGNEQYFGPGTRLTVT.

The rearrangement uses TRBV20-1 and TRBJ2-2; 7 nucleotides line up with TRBD2. This CDR3 spans 14 amino acids. Looked up from germline, CDR1 is DFQATT and CDR2 is SNEGSKA (reference sequence). The V gene end was trimmed by 3 bases and the J gene end by 3 bases; junction bases not matched to a gene: 4. This CDR3 reads CSASSGSYTGELFF. CDR3 nucleotide sequence: TGCAGTGCTAGTAGCGGGTCCTACACCGGGGAGCTGTTTTTT.

This clonotype showed up just a few times. The chain recombines TRBV6-1 with TRBJ2-2; no clear D. V lost 7 bases and J lost 0, with 6 bases in between. In germline, CDR1 is MNHNS, CDR2 SASEGT. The length of the CDR3 is 13 residues. CDR3 DNA: TGTGCCAGCACCCTGACGAACACCGGGGAGCTGTTTTTT. Amino acids: CASTLTNTGELFF.

This chain uses TRBV20-1 with TRBJ1-1; tentative D call: TRBD1 (6 bases). This CDR3 has 14 amino acids. Germline assignment: CDR1 DFQATT and CDR2 SNEGSKA (reference sequence). Trimming removed 5 bases from V and 6 bases from J, with 19 bases in between. DNA for the CDR3: TGCAGTGCTCCCCATACCGCGGGGGGCCCTGAAGCTTTCTTT. It codes for CSAPHTAGGPEAFF.

This clonotype was detected ten times or more. The chain joins TRBV10-3 to TRBJ2-4; D might be TRBD2 (6 bases). Per the germline V gene, CDR1 is ENHRY and CDR2 is SYGVKD. CDR3 length equals 18 residues. The ends were cut back, 3 bases at V and 0 bases at J, with 18 bases in the middle. The CDR3 nucleotides are TGTGCCATCAGTGACCCAATGGAGGGAATGGTAGCCAAAAACATTCAGTACTTC. It codes for CAISDPMEGMVAKNIQYF.

This clonotype was seen more than once but under ten times. The V and J genes are TRBV25-1 and TRBJ1-1, with no clear D. V lost 7 bases and J lost 4, with 19 bases in between. This CDR3 has 15 residues. Germline V gives CDR1 MGHDK, CDR2 SYGVNS. CDR3 loop: CASTEGEAVGTEAFF. CDR3 nucleotides: TGTGCCAGCACTGAGGGTGAGGCGGTGGGCACTGAAGCTTTCTTT.

The chain recombines TRBV28 with TRBJ2-6, with 9 bases that match TRBD2. CDR3 size: 21 residues. CDR1 and CDR2 from the germline V gene are MDHEN and SYDVKM. V lost 1 base and J lost 0; bases outside the gene matches: 13. This chain's CDR3 is CASSLYRLPLAGTSGANVLTF. The CDR3 nucleotides read TGTGCCAGCAGTTTATACAGATTACCCCTAGCGGGGACCTCTGGGGCCAACGTCCTGACTTTC.

This clonotype was recorded at least ten times. The V and J genes are TRBV7-2 and TRBJ1-6; D is undetermined. The germline V and J ends were trimmed by 6 bases and 9 bases, with 9 bases remaining between them. This CDR3 region has 12 residues. Germline V gene lookup returns CDR1 SGHTA and CDR2 FQGNSA. The CDR3 DNA is TGTGCCAGCAGGGTCGGAGCTTCACCCCTCCACTTT. Its protein is CASRVGASPLHF.

This clonotype was seen a handful of times. For the CDR3, the DNA is TGCAGTGCTAGCCCAAGGACAGGGGATTATGGCTACACCTTC. This gives the protein CSASPRTGDYGYTF. The chain employs TRBV20-1 and TRBJ1-2, with 9 bases matching TRBD1. From germline, CDR1 is DFQATT and CDR2 SNEGSKA (reference sequence). CDR3 size: 14 residues. V lost 3 bases to trimming and J lost 5 bases; unmatched junction nucleotides: 7.

The rearrangement uses TRBV10-3 and TRBJ2-7; D tentatively fits TRBD1 or TRBD2 (5 bases each). CDR1 and CDR2 from the germline V gene are ENHRY and SYGVKD. The V gene lost 10 bases and the J gene lost 3 bases, with 19 bases spanning the gap. The CDR3 extends over 14 amino acids. CDR3 DNA: TGTGCCAACTGGTCCGGGGCCATGGGCTACGAGCAGTACTTC. It encodes CANWSGAMGYEQYF.

This clonotype came up many times. V is TRBV7-3 and J is TRBJ1-5; 7 nucleotides agree with TRBD1. The CDR3 sequence is 18 residues long. The germline gives CDR1 SGHTA, CDR2 FQGTGA. V lost 5 bases and J lost 0; bases outside the gene matches: 13. The chain's CDR3 is CASSPPGGTDHSNQPQHF. The CDR3 DNA reads as TGTGCCAGCAGCCCTCCGGGAGGGACAGACCATAGCAATCAGCCCCAGCATTTT.

The sample holds many counts of this clonotype. The gene calls are TRBV7-8 and TRBJ1-1, with D tentatively TRBD1 (5 bases). Trimming removed 4 bases from V and 1 base from J, with 13 bases in between. CDR1 SGHVS and CDR2 FQNEAQ come from the germline V gene. This CDR3 contains 15 residues. CDR3 nucleotides: TGTGCCAGCAGCTCGGGGCCAGGGAGGAACACTGAAGCTTTCTTT. Its translation: CASSSGPGRNTEAFF. The entire variable domain, with the rest obtained from reference TRBV7-8 and TRBJ1-1, is as follows: GAGVSQSPRYKVAKRGQDVALRCDPISGHVSLFWYQQALGQGPEFLTYFQNEAQLDKSGLPSDRFFAERPEGSVSTLKIQRTQQEDSAVYLCASSSGPGRNTEAFFGQGTRLTVV.

This clonotype was seen ten or more times. The V gene is TRBV12-3 or TRBV12-4, the J gene TRBJ1-5; unclear D gene. This CDR3 comprises 14 residues. Trimming shortened V by 2 bases and J by 5 bases, and 10 bases separated the two germline ends. Written as DNA, the CDR3 is TGTGCCAGCAGTTTAAACGTCCCCCATCAGCCCCAGCATTTT. Its translation is CASSLNVPHQPQHF.

The chain recombines TRBV19 with TRBJ1-4, with 9 nucleotides matching TRBD1. The germline gives CDR1 LNHDA, CDR2 SQIVND (reference sequence). Losses at the gene ends were 7 bases for V and 4 bases for J; bases not matched to a gene: 7. The CDR3 consists of 15 residues. CDR3 amino acids: CASIIRQGDNEKLFF. Written as DNA, the CDR3 is TGTGCCAGTATTATTCGACAGGGGGATAATGAAAAACTGTTTTTT.

In its sample, this clonotype was seen many times. The chain combines TRBV30 with TRBJ2-7, with 7 bases identical to TRBD2. Germline V gene sequence: CDR1 GTSNPN, CDR2 SVGIG (reference sequence). The V gene end was trimmed by 0 bases and the J gene end by 1 base; junction bases not matched to a gene: 3. The CDR3 has 14 residues. CDR3 protein: CAWSVGGGSYEQYF. The CDR3 DNA reads TGTGCCTGGAGTGTAGGCGGGGGATCCTACGAGCAGTACTTC.

The gene calls are TRBV19 and TRBJ1-5; TRBD1 matches at 11 bases. From germline, CDR1 is LNHDA and CDR2 SQIVND (reference sequence). Trimming at V came to 7 bases and at J to 7 bases, leaving 12 bases not matched to a gene. The CDR3 length is 16 residues. The CDR3 protein is CASTPEDRGLPQPQHF. The CDR3, as DNA: TGTGCCAGTACTCCCGAGGACAGGGGGCTTCCCCAGCCCCAGCATTTT. The whole variable domain, filled in from reference TRBV19 and TRBJ1-5, reads DGGITQSPKYLFRKEGQNVTLSCEQNLNHDAMYWYRQDPGQGLRLIYYSQIVNDFQKGDIAEGYSVSREKKESFPLTVTSAQKNPTAFYLCASTPEDRGLPQPQHFGDGTRLSIL.

The chain couples TRBV12-3 or TRBV12-4 to TRBJ2-7; D might be TRBD1 (5 bases). This CDR3 spans 14 amino acids. V lost 3 bases, J lost 6 bases, and 15 bases lay in between. CDR3 DNA sequence: TGTGCCAGCAGTTTCGAACAGGACCCCTTCGAGCAGTACTTC. It translates to CASSFEQDPFEQYF.

The chain combines TRBV27 with TRBJ2-3; maybe TRBD2 (6 bases). There are 13 residues in the CDR3. Germline V gene data show CDR1 as MNHEY and CDR2 as SMNVEV (reference sequence). Trimming left V 3 bases short and J 5 bases short, with 9 bases between. In nucleotides, the CDR3 is TGTGCCAGCAGTTTCTCGGGGGAAGATACGCAGTATTTT. Its translation: CASSFSGEDTQYF.

In regard to this clonotype: A far larger clone lies a single base away; this is likely a read error. Likely a read error: the CDR3 ends without its conserved phenylalanine or tryptophan. V is TRBV6-2 or TRBV6-3 and J is TRBJ2-7; 10 bases match TRBD1. Germline V gives CDR1 MNHEY, CDR2 SVGEGT. CDR3 size: 14 residues. Losses at the gene ends were 7 bases for V and 5 bases for J; bases not matched to a gene: 8. The DNA for the CDR3 is TGTGCCAGCACCAGGACAGGGGGTACTCACGAGCAGTACCTC. Translated: CASTRTGGTHEQYL.

This clonotype was recorded a few times. The gene calls are TRBV6-2 or TRBV6-3 and TRBJ2-7; TRBD2 aligns across 7 bases. The V gene's germline CDR1 is MNHEY and CDR2 SVGEGT. The CDR3 is 14 residues long. Trimming took 2 bases from V and 3 from J; bases not matched to a gene: 4. In DNA form, the CDR3 reads TGTGCCAGCAGTTACGCGGGAGTGAACTACGAGCAGTACTTC. As protein: CASSYAGVNYEQYF.

This chain connects TRBV11-2 to TRBJ2-2, with 11 positions matching TRBD1. Germline V gene data show CDR1 as SGHAT and CDR2 as FQNNGV. The length of the CDR3 is 16 residues. V shed 3 bases, J shed 4 bases, and the junction held 4 bases outside the gene matches. The CDR3 protein is CASSFGQGATTGELFF. The CDR3 DNA reads TGTGCCAGCAGCTTCGGACAGGGGGCGACCACCGGGGAGCTGTTTTTT.

This clonotype occurred many times. This chain links TRBV6-2 or TRBV6-3 with TRBJ2-7; the D gene is possibly TRBD1 (5 bases). V was shortened by 7 bases and J by 6 bases, with 22 bases between the two germline ends. Germline values: CDR1 MNHEY, CDR2 SVGEGT. The CDR3 is 15 residues long. The DNA for the CDR3 is TGTGCCAGCATCCAAGATTCCCAGGGATCTGGCGAGCAGTACTTC. Residues: CASIQDSQGSGEQYF.

This clonotype was counted ten times or more. This chain links TRBV12-3 or TRBV12-4 with TRBJ2-5, with a possible D match to TRBD2 (6 bases). The CDR3 contains 15 residues. Trimming pared 5 bases from V and 4 bases from J, leaving 17 bases between. In nucleotides, the CDR3 is TGTGCCAGCAGTACCCCGAGGGAGGCCGGAGAGACCCAGTACTTC. It translates to CASSTPREAGETQYF.

The sample holds many counts of this clonotype. This chain uses TRBV6-1 with TRBJ2-1; 7 bases fit TRBD2. Germline trimming cut 2 bases from V and 5 bases from J; bases unmatched to any gene: 9. This CDR3 has 16 residues. Per germline, CDR1 MNHNS and CDR2 SASEGT. Here the CDR3 DNA reads TGTGCCAGCAGTGAATTTCCGGGACTAACCGACAATGAGCAGTTCTTC. Protein sequence: CASSEFPGLTDNEQFF.